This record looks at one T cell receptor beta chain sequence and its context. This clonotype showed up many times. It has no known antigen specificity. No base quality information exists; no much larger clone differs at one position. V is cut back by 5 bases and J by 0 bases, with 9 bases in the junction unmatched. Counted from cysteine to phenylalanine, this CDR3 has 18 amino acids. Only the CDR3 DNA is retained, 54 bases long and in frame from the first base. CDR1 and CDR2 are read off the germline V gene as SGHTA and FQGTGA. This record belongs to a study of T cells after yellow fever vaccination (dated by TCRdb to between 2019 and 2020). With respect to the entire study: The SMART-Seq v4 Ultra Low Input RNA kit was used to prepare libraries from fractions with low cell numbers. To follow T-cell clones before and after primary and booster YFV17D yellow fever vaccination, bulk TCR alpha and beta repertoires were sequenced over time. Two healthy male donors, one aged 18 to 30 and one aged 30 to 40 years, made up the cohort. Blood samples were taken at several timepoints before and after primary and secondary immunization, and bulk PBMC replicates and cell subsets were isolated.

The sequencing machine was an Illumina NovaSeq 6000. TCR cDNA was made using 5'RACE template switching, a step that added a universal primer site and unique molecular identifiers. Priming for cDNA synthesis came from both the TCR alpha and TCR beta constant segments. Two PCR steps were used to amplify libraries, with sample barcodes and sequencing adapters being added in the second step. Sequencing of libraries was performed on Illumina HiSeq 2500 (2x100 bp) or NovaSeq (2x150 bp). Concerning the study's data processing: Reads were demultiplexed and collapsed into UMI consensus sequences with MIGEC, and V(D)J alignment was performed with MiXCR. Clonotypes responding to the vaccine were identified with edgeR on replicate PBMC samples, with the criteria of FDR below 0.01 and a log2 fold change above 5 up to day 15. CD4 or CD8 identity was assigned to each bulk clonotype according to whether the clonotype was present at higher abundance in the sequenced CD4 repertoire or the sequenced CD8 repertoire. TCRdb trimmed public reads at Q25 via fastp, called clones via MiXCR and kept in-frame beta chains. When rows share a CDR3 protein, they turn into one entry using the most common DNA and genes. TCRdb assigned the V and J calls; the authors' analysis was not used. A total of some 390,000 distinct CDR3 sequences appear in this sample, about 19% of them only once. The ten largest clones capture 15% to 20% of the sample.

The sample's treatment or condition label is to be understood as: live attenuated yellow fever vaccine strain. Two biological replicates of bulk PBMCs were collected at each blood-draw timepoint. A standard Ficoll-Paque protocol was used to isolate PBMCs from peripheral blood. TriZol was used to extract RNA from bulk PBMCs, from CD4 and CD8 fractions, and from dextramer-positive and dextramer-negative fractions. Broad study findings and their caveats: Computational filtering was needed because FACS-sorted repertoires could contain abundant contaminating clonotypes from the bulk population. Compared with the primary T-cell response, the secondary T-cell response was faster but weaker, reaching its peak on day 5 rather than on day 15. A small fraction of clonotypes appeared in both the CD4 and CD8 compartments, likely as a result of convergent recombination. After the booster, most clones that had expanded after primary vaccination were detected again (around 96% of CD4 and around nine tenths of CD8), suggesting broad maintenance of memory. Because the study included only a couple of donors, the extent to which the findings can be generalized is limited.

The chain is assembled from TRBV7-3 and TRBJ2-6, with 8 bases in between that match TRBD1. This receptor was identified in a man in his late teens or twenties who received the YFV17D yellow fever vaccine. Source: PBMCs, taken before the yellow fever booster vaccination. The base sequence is TGTGCCAGCAGCCACGGAGGGACAGGCGACTCTGGGGCCAACGTCCTGACTTTC. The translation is CASSHGGTGDSGANVLTF. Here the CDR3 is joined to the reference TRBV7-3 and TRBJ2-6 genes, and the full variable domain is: GAGVSQTPSNKVTEKGKYVELRCDPISGHTALYWYRQSLGQGPEFLIYFQGTGAADDSGLPNDRFFAVRPEGSVSTLKIQRTERGDSAVYLCASSHGGTGDSGANVLTFGAGSRLTVL.